These 31 T cell receptor beta chains originate from one sample sequenced in a study of Graves' ophthalmopathy and Graves' hyperthyroidism. Amplification from RNA transcripts yielded the TCR beta CDR3 regions. The authors performed first-round RT-PCR with HTBI primers and then a second-round multiplex PCR. TCRdb analysed the multiplex PCR reads with MiXCR anew, one entry per CDR3 protein. The repertoire holds some 210,000 distinct CDR3 sequences, with around 28% as singletons. The sequencing sample was made of peripheral blood. These receptors were taken from a man aged 50 to 60 with Graves' ophthalmopathy.

This clonotype is categorized as medium-sized. The J gene is TRBJ2-5, the V gene TRBV20-1; 11 positions agree with TRBD2. The CDR3 sequence is 14 residues long. J lost 2 bases, V lost 1 base, and 0 bases had no gene match. Germline CDR1 reads DFQATT; CDR2 reads SNEGSKA (reference sequence). This chain's CDR3 is CSARGTSGQETQYF. In DNA form, the CDR3 reads TGCAGTGCTAGAGGGACTAGCGGGCAAGAGACCCAGTACTTC.

In its sample, this clonotype was seen many times. V is TRBV20-1 and J is TRBJ2-7, with unresolved D. CDR3 size: 13 residues. The germline V and J ends were trimmed by 0 bases and 2 bases, with 8 bases remaining between them. In germline, CDR1 is DFQATT, CDR2 SNEGSKA (reference sequence). CDR3 region: CSARDREPYEQYF. CDR3 in DNA: TGCAGTGCTAGAGATCGTGAACCCTACGAGCAGTACTTC.

This clonotype was observed many times. The V and J genes are TRBV12-3 or TRBV12-4 and TRBJ2-2; the D gene is possibly TRBD2 (6 bases). The CDR3 is 14 residues long. The germline V and J ends were trimmed by 7 bases and 4 bases, with 13 bases remaining between them. CDR3 amino acids: CASKLSGSTGELFF. Here the CDR3 DNA reads TGTGCCAGCAAACTCTCCGGGAGCACCGGGGAGCTGTTTTTT.

This clonotype was seen at least ten times. The chain combines TRBV6-1 with TRBJ2-5, with D perhaps TRBD2 (6 bases). This CDR3 has 16 amino acids. CDR1 is MNHNS and CDR2 is SASEGT in the germline V gene. V lost 6 bases to trimming and J lost 5 bases, with 22 bases between them. The CDR3 DNA sequence: TGTGCCAGCAGGCGGACGGGAGTCGGGACCCCGGAGACCCAGTACTTC. As protein: CASRRTGVGTPETQYF.

The table lists this clonotype with many counts. The chain recombines TRBV11-2 with TRBJ2-7; 8 nucleotides line up with TRBD2. In germline, CDR1 is SGHAT, CDR2 FQNNGV. V was clipped by 5 bases and J by 4 bases; unmatched bases: 13. The CDR3 has 16 residues. The CDR3 bases are TGTGCCAGCAGCAGGGCGGTCGCGGGAGGACCATACGAGCAGTACTTC. This encodes CASSRAVAGGPYEQYF.

The chain combines TRBV7-8 with TRBJ1-5; TRBD1 is a possible D gene (5 bases). The CDR3 length is 14 residues. The germline V and J ends were trimmed by 5 bases and 5 bases, with 13 bases remaining between them. Germline V CDR1 and CDR2: SGHVS, FQNEAQ. CDR3 residues: CASSPRDGYQPQHF. The CDR3 bases are TGTGCCAGCAGCCCCCGGGACGGGTATCAGCCCCAGCATTTT.

This clonotype appeared many times. The chain couples TRBV7-8 to TRBJ2-2; possibly TRBD1 for D (5 bases). The CDR3 is made up of 13 amino acids. Trimming removed 8 bases at V and 1 base at J, with 8 bases between. Germline-derived CDR1 and CDR2 are SGHVS and FQNEAQ. In DNA form, the CDR3 reads TGTGCCAGCTCCCAGGGGAACACCGGGGAGCTGTTTTTT. This gives the protein CASSQGNTGELFF.

This clonotype has at least ten counts. The J gene is TRBJ2-7, the V gene TRBV6-5; possibly TRBD1 for D (5 bases). This CDR3 contains 14 residues. The V end was cut by 2 bases, the J end by 0 bases, with 8 bases between. Germline CDR1 reads MNHEY; CDR2 reads SVGAGI. As DNA, the CDR3 is TGTGCCAGCAGTTACGGGGCTTCCTCCTACGAGCAGTACTTC. This translates into CASSYGASSYEQYF.

This clonotype was found many times. The chain has TRBV20-1 and TRBJ2-7; 9 nucleotides line up with TRBD2. CDR1 is DFQATT and CDR2 is SNEGSKA in the germline V gene (reference sequence). V shed 6 bases and J 0 bases; nucleotides not matched to a gene: 6. The CDR3 contains 14 residues. The CDR3 loop reads CSAIAGASSYEQYF. The CDR3 nucleotides read TGCAGTGCGATAGCGGGAGCCTCCTCCTACGAGCAGTACTTC.

The sample holds many counts of this clonotype. The V gene is TRBV20-1, the J gene TRBJ2-2; D remains unclear. The CDR3 has 13 residues. Germline lookup yields CDR1 DFQATT and CDR2 SNEGSKA (reference sequence). Trimming removed 3 bases from V and 6 bases from J, with 11 bases in between. DNA of the CDR3: TGCAGTGCTAGTAGTTGGCAGTCCGGGGAGCTGTTTTTT. Translation: CSASSWQSGELFF.

The chain uses TRBV12-3 or TRBV12-4 and TRBJ2-2; tentative D call: TRBD2 (5 bases). The V end lost 4 bases, the J end lost 5 bases, and 8 bases lay between the germline ends. This CDR3 comprises 13 residues. CDR3 nucleotide sequence: TGTGCCAGCAGTTGGAGGCGTACCGGGGAGCTGTTTTTT. Residues: CASSWRRTGELFF.

The V call is TRBV2, the J call TRBJ2-7; 10 bases fit TRBD1. The CDR3 contains 15 residues. V lost 6 bases to trimming and J lost 2 bases; unmatched junction nucleotides: 7. Germline CDR1 SNHLY, CDR2 FYNNEI. The CDR3 here is CASSVDRGRTYEQYF. The CDR3 bases are TGTGCCAGCAGCGTCGACAGGGGGCGGACCTACGAGCAGTACTTC.

This clonotype was detected ten times or more. V usage is TRBV12-3 or TRBV12-4 and J usage is TRBJ1-5, with unresolved D. Trimming took 4 bases from V and 6 from J, leaving 13 bases between them. The length of the CDR3 is 14 residues. The CDR3 loop reads CASSSLGAGQPQHF. CDR3 coding DNA: TGTGCCAGCAGTTCTTTGGGCGCCGGTCAGCCCCAGCATTTT.

V is TRBV18 and J is TRBJ2-7; TRBD2 might be the D (6 bases). V lost 6 bases, J lost 2 bases, and 11 bases lay in between. The CDR3 has 13 amino acids. Germline assignment: CDR1 KGHSH and CDR2 LQKENI. Written as DNA, the CDR3 is TGTGCCAGCTCTCACGGGGGAGCCTACGAGCAGTACTTC. It codes for CASSHGGAYEQYF.

In DNA form, the CDR3 reads TGTGCCAGCAGTTTAGGGGCGCGGAACGAGCAGTACTTC. Its protein is CASSLGARNEQYF. The rearrangement joins TRBV27 to TRBJ2-7, with D possibly TRBD1 on 5 matching bases. The CDR3 is 13 amino acids. Germline V gives CDR1 MNHEY, CDR2 SMNVEV (reference sequence). V was clipped by 2 bases and J by 5 bases, with 10 bases between them.

At least ten counts were recorded for this clonotype. The gene calls are TRBV11-2 and TRBJ2-7; D might be TRBD2 (6 bases). Germline values: CDR1 SGHAT, CDR2 FQNNGV. The CDR3 length is 15 residues. Between the trimmed V and J ends, which lost 5 bases and 5 bases, there was a span of 19 bases. The CDR3 nucleotides are TGTGCCAGCAGCCCCGAGGGGCGGGGAGGCCACGAGCAGTACTTC. Amino acid sequence: CASSPEGRGGHEQYF. Filled out from reference TRBV11-2 and TRBJ2-7, the complete variable domain reads EAGVAQSPRYKIIEKRQSVAFWCNPISGHATLYWYQQILGQGPKLLIQFQNNGVVDDSQLPKDRFSAERLKGVDSTLKIQPAKLEDSAVYLCASSPEGRGGHEQYFGPGTRLTVT.

This clonotype was seen at least ten times. The chain employs TRBV5-1 and TRBJ1-6; D unresolved. Germline V lookup: CDR1 SGHRS, CDR2 YFSETQ. Trimming shortened V by 7 bases and J by 9 bases, and 14 bases separated the two germline ends. The CDR3 extends over 13 amino acids. For the CDR3, the DNA is TGCGCCAGCCGGGGAGATGCTAGTTCACCCCTCCACTTT. It encodes CASRGDASSPLHF.

This clonotype was counted between two and nine times. The CDR3 DNA reads as TGTGCCAGCAGTTTTTGGTACGAGCAGTACTTC. The encoded protein is CASSFWYEQYF. The J gene is TRBJ2-7, the V gene TRBV12-3 or TRBV12-4; D is ambiguous. The CDR3 spans 11 residues. Trimming removed 3 bases at V and 4 bases at J, with 4 bases between.

The CDR3 reads CATSDGRMWETQYF. In DNA form, the CDR3 reads TGTGCCACCAGTGATGGTCGTATGTGGGAGACCCAGTACTTC. This rearrangement joins TRBV24-1 to TRBJ2-5; D is unclear. CDR1 and CDR2 (germline): KGHDR, SFDVKD. The V and J ends lost 3 bases and 5 bases respectively, with 12 bases between them. This CDR3 region has 14 residues.

The rearrangement joins TRBV12-3 or TRBV12-4 to TRBJ1-1; TRBD1 might be the D (5 bases). The CDR3 covers 14 residues. Between the trimmed V and J ends, which lost 3 bases and 5 bases, there was a span of 13 bases. The CDR3 nucleotides read TGTGCCAGCAGTTTTCAGGGAGGTGAGACTGAAGCTTTCTTT. It specifies CASSFQGGETEAFF.

This clonotype was seen many times. The gene calls are TRBV27 and TRBJ1-5; 7 bases align to TRBD1. J was trimmed by 5 bases and V by 9 bases; bases with no gene match: 7. Germline CDR1 is MNHEY and CDR2 is SMNVEV (reference sequence). CDR3 length: 13 residues. CDR3 amino acids: CASSGGVYQPQHF. CDR3 coding DNA: TGTGCCAGTTCAGGGGGGGTGTATCAGCCCCAGCATTTT.

This clonotype came up a few times. V is TRBV6-5 and J is TRBJ2-7, with D possibly matching TRBD1 (6 bases). Trimming took off 4 bases at V and 6 bases at J, with 19 bases between the two ends. Germline lookup yields CDR1 MNHEY and CDR2 SVGAGI. This CDR3 is built from 15 residues. The CDR3, as DNA: TGTGCCAGCAGTTTCCCAGGTATGGGACAATTCGAGCAGTACTTC. This sequence encodes CASSFPGMGQFEQYF.

Many counts were recorded for this clonotype. This chain links TRBV11-2 with TRBJ2-7; the D gene is possibly TRBD1 (5 bases). The CDR3 extends over 15 amino acids. V lost 1 base and J 4 bases, leaving 14 bases between the germline ends. CDR1 SGHAT and CDR2 FQNNGV come from the germline V gene. CDR3 nucleotide sequence: TGTGCCAGCAGCTTAGGGGTTGACAGAGAGTACGAGCAGTACTTC. This encodes CASSLGVDREYEQYF.

As for this clonotype: Germline and junction disagree at one end, which may indicate a read error. CDR3 residues: CSAREGHQPQHF. Written as DNA, the CDR3 is TGCAGTGCCAGAGAGGGGCATCAGCCCCAGCATTTT. J is TRBJ1-5 and V is TRBV20-1; D might be TRBD1 (5 bases). From germline, CDR1 is DFQATT and CDR2 SNEGSKA (reference sequence). This CDR3 is 12 amino acids long.

In its sample, this clonotype was seen many times. This chain links TRBV14 with TRBJ2-7, with a tentative D call TRBD1 (7 bases). This CDR3 has 15 amino acids. V lost 4 bases to trimming and J lost 6 bases, with 19 bases between them. Germline CDR1 SGHDN, CDR2 FVKESK. DNA for the CDR3: TGTGCCAGCAGCCCGACGGGGCAGGGGGGTATCGAGCAGTACTTC. This gives the protein CASSPTGQGGIEQYF.

This clonotype showed up many times. CDR3 nucleotides: TGTGCCAGCAGCCGGGACGGGGGGACCGGGGAGCTGTTTTTT. This gives the protein CASSRDGGTGELFF. V gene TRBV6-2 or TRBV6-3 combines with J gene TRBJ2-2, with 7 positions matching TRBD2. V was pared by 6 bases and J by 5 bases, with 6 bases of the junction left unmatched. The CDR3 has 14 amino acids. Germline lookup yields CDR1 MNHEY and CDR2 SVGEGT.

This clonotype was observed at least ten times. The rearrangement joins TRBV27 to TRBJ2-5; 13 bases line up with TRBD2. The CDR3 is made up of 18 amino acids. The germline CDR1 and CDR2 sequences are MNHEY and SMNVEV (reference sequence). The V segment lost 4 bases and the J segment 1 base; nucleotides outside the gene matches: 9. In DNA form, the CDR3 reads TGTGCCAGCAGTTCCCGACTAGCGGGAGGCCTACCCCAAGAGACCCAGTACTTC. Translated, it gives CASSSRLAGGLPQETQYF.

At least ten counts were recorded for this clonotype. The rearrangement uses TRBV2 and TRBJ2-1, with 10 nucleotides matching TRBD1. After removal of 8 bases from V and 6 bases from J, the junction contained 7 bases not matched to a gene. CDR1 and CDR2 from the germline V gene are SNHLY and FYNNEI. This CDR3 is built from 14 residues. DNA for the CDR3: TGTGCCAGCGGCCGGGACAGGGGCGGCAATGAGCAGTTCTTC. Protein product: CASGRDRGGNEQFF.

This clonotype was seen only once. The chain combines TRBV28 with TRBJ1-5; no reliable D call. The CDR3 is 12 residues long. V dropped 2 bases and J dropped 8 bases, with 7 bases sitting between them. CDR1 and CDR2 from the germline V gene are MDHEN and SYDVKM. CDR3 protein: CASSLELEPQHF. The CDR3 nucleotides are TGTGCCAGCAGTTTAGAGTTAGAGCCCCAGCATTTT.

CDR3 residues: CASSLAGTGKLYEQYF. The CDR3 DNA reads as TGTGCCAGCAGCTTAGCGGGGACAGGGAAACTCTACGAGCAGTACTTC. The chain links TRBV11-1 to TRBJ2-7, with 9 nucleotides matching TRBD1. Trimming removed 0 bases from V and 3 bases from J; junction bases left unmatched: 6. This CDR3 is built from 16 residues. Per germline, CDR1 SGHAT and CDR2 FQDESV (reference sequence). The entire variable domain, with the rest obtained from reference TRBV11-1 and TRBJ2-7, is as follows: EAEVAQSPRYKITEKSQAVAFWCDPISGHATLYWYRQILGQGPELLVQFQDESVVDDSQLPKDRFSAERLKGVDSTLKIQPAELGDSAMYLCASSLAGTGKLYEQYFGPGTRLTVT.

This clonotype was recorded many times. The V and J genes are TRBV29-1 and TRBJ2-7; 11 bases fit TRBD2. The CDR3 loop spans 16 amino acids. Germline CDR1 and CDR2: SQVTM and ANQGSEA. J was trimmed by 7 bases and V by 1 base; bases with no gene match: 12. The CDR3 coding sequence is TGCAGCGTTGAAGGTTACTTAGCGGGAGGGCCGCGGGAGCAGTACTTC. Translating gives CSVEGYLAGGPREQYF.